This TCR beta chain comes out of a study of blood T cell repertoires in COVID-19 (dated by TCRdb to between 2020 and 2021). Background for the entire study: Samples from collaborators originated in the United States, Italy and Spain and spanned both the acute and convalescent phases of COVID-19. HLA class I and class II types, where available, came from metadata supplied by the sample provider rather than from assay-based typing. Samples were obtained from the ongoing ImmuneRACE study (first 160 participants) and from about 1,300 subjects provided by 6 global collaborators. The material from the prospective study consisted of cDNA or gDNA derived from T cells, B-cell-depleted T cells, or PBMCs. The dataset comprised deeply sampled blood TCRbeta repertoires from subjects exposed to, actively infected with, or recovered from COVID-19. The repertoires were released in a freely available public database intended as a resource for research on the immune response to SARS-CoV-2. The sample metadata nearly always contained a de-identified subject ID, COVID-19 status, age in years and sex. Overall study results and their limits: The quantity of clinical and demographic metadata differed by source and by participant and was supplied without curation.

Whole blood was collected in K2EDTA tubes by collaborating institutions according to the institutions' own protocols. Collaborator samples were shipped for TCRbeta analysis as frozen whole blood, isolated PBMCs, or DNA extracted from either sample type. TCRbeta CDR3 regions were amplified from genomic DNA by means of the immunoSEQ Assay, a bias-controlled multiplex PCR. The original methods were these. Nucleated cell counts per sample were estimated from amplification of reference gene primers within the assay. To quantify the absolute abundance of each unique TCRbeta CDR3 rearrangement, sequence reads were collapsed and filtered. For each sample, productive Simpson clonality was calculated as the square root of Simpson's diversity index over productive rearrangements. Entries here come from immuneACCESS through TCRdb and include only in-frame sequences with V and J called. Some clones fail to appear in such tables; in the studies checked, an unresolved V gene covers under half of the shortfall, and the cause of the remainder is unknown. V and J calls plus clone size are reproduced from that table; the DNA served to infer D and trimming. The sample table lists about 150,000 clones, 84% of them with a count of one. Jointly, the top ten make up about 7.8% of the sample.

The germline V gene sets CDR1 to SGHDN and CDR2 to FVKESK. V is pared back by 1 base and J by 1 base, with 7 bases lying between the germline termini. Taken from cysteine to phenylalanine, the CDR3 has 14 residues. Solely the CDR3 DNA is kept, with 42 bases framed from the first base. Points on this clone: There is no known antigen for this receptor. No clone much larger than this one lies a single base away; base qualities are absent.

Input material: peripheral blood. The chain is encoded by TRBV14 joined to TRBJ1-1; confidence is insufficient to name the D gene. The sequence was obtained from a woman aged 45-59 years in a cohort sampled during active or convalescent COVID-19. The nucleotide sequence reads as follows: TGTGCCAGCAGCCAAGTCTCTTGGAACACTGAAGCTTTCTTT. This is translated as CASSQVSWNTEAFF.